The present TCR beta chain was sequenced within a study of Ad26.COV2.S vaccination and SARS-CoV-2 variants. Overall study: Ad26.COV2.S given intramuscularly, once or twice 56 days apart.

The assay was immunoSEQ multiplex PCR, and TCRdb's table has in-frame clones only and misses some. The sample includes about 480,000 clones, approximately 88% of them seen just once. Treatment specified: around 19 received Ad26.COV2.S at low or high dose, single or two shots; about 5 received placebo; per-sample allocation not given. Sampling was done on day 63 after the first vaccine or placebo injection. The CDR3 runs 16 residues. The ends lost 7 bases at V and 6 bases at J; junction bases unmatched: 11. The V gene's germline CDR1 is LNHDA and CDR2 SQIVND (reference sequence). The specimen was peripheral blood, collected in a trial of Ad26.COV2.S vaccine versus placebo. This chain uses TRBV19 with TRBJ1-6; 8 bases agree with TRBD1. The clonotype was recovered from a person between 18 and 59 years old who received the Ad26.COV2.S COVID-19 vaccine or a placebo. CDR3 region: CASTRAPGGGNSPLHF. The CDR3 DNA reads TGTGCCAGTACCAGAGCCCCAGGGGGCGGTAATTCACCCCTCCACTTT.